In its sample, the clone carrying this TCR beta chain was seen once. The antigen remains unidentified. At cycle 4 day 1, cycle 7 day 1, and baseline, blood was sampled. Trimming removed 3 bases at V and 6 bases at J, with 18 bases between. The CDR3 extends over 16 amino acids. Germline V lookup: CDR1 ENHRY, CDR2 SYGVKD. The data derive from a study of OX40 agonist ivuxolimab in advanced cancers. Looking at the study overall: A mean age of 60 years, range about 20 to 79, was recorded, and roughly 80% were male. Allowance was made for prior anti-PD-1, anti-PD-L1 or anti-CTLA-4 therapy, and about 37% had some.

Measured with immunoSEQ multiplex PCR; TCRdb has only the in-frame clones, and not every one. The sample contains around 53,000 clones, over 75% of which appear only once. General observations from the study: At 0.1 to 3.0 mg/kg and by week 6, CD4+ and CD8+ T cells in the blood had expanded clonally.

This receptor was obtained from an adult with an advanced solid tumor such as melanoma, head and neck, liver or kidney cancer. The V gene is TRBV10-3, the J gene TRBJ2-1; D may be TRBD2 (6 bases). Sequences were derived from CD4+ or CD8+ T cells sorted from blood, sampled in a trial of the OX40 agonist ivuxolimab. CDR3 sequence (DNA): TGTGCCATCAGTGATACGGTCGAAGGAGGGGCCAATGAGCAGTTCTTC. This translates into CAISDTVEGGANEQFF.